A single sample is the source of the 12 T cell receptor beta chains below, sequenced in a study of blood T cell repertoires in COVID-19. Clones were read by immunoSEQ multiplex PCR, and TCRdb kept only the in-frame ones, dropping some. This table holds roughly 180,000 clones, approximately 86% found once. The sequencing input was PBMCs or T cells enriched from blood (not recorded which). The receptors were gathered from a man aged 55 to 70 who had recovered from COVID-19.

This clone was detected once. CDR3 nucleotides: TGTGCCAGCAGCCCCCCCGGCGGGAGCTCCTACAATGAGCAGTTCTTC. Amino acids: CASSPPGGSSYNEQFF. The V call is TRBV7-2, the J call TRBJ2-1; TRBD2 matches 7 bases. Germline trimming cut 5 bases from V and 0 bases from J; bases unmatched to any gene: 7. CDR1 SGHTA and CDR2 FQGNSA come from the germline V gene. The length of the CDR3 is 16 residues.

This chain connects TRBV19 to TRBJ1-3, with D tentatively TRBD1 (5 bases). Trimming stripped 8 bases from V and 0 bases from J, with 14 bases between. This CDR3 is built from 15 residues. The germline gives CDR1 LNHDA, CDR2 SQIVND (reference sequence). This CDR3 reads CASSYRLTSGNTIYF. The CDR3 nucleotides read TGTGCCAGTTCCTACAGGCTAACCTCTGGAAACACCATATATTTT.

This chain joins TRBV28 and TRBJ2-1; no definite D call. Per the germline V gene, CDR1 is MDHEN and CDR2 is SYDVKM. The CDR3 consists of 17 residues. The ends were cut back, 6 bases at V and 8 bases at J, with 26 bases in the middle. The CDR3 reads CASRPRPNIVRMDEQFF. In nucleotides, the CDR3 is TGTGCCAGCAGACCTAGGCCGAATATAGTACGGATGGATGAGCAGTTCTTC.

In DNA, the CDR3 is TGCAGTGCTAGTCCCCCCAGCGGGAGCGCCAGAGGGACCTACGAGCAGTACTTC. Amino acids: CSASPPSGSARGTYEQYF. The chain uses TRBV20-1 and TRBJ2-7; 8 bases agree with TRBD2. The ends lost 3 bases at V and 2 bases at J; junction bases unmatched: 18. The CDR3 is 18 amino acids. Germline V gene lookup returns CDR1 DFQATT and CDR2 SNEGSKA (reference sequence).

This chain connects TRBV7-8 to TRBJ2-5, with D perhaps matching TRBD2 (5 bases). V lost 1 base and J lost 5, with 8 bases in between. Looked up from germline, CDR1 is SGHVS and CDR2 is FQNEAQ. This CDR3 is 13 amino acids long. The CDR3: CASSLELAETQYF. CDR3 nucleotides: TGTGCCAGCAGCTTAGAGCTAGCCGAGACCCAGTACTTC.

The chain carries TRBV6-5 and TRBJ2-7; TRBD1 matches 7 bases. Trimming at V came to 6 bases and at J to 5 bases, leaving 10 bases not matched to a gene. Germline CDR1 MNHEY, CDR2 SVGAGI. The CDR3 loop spans 14 amino acids. The CDR3 protein is CASRRGTVVHEQYF. CDR3 DNA sequence: TGTGCCAGCAGGAGGGGGACAGTCGTCCACGAGCAGTACTTC.

The chain couples TRBV5-4 to TRBJ2-1; D may be TRBD2 (6 bases). This CDR3 region has 15 residues. V gave up 5 bases and J gave up 3 bases, with 15 bases separating them. Germline lookup yields CDR1 SGHNT and CDR2 YYREEE (reference sequence). The chain's CDR3 is CASSREVAGYNEQFF. The CDR3 nucleotides are TGTGCCAGCAGTAGGGAGGTAGCAGGCTACAATGAGCAGTTCTTC.

The chain joins TRBV2 to TRBJ2-7; D is unclear. From germline, CDR1 is SNHLY and CDR2 FYNNEI. There are 10 residues in the CDR3. Deletions cut 6 bases from V and 3 bases from J, with 3 bases between. CDR3 DNA: TGTGCCAGCAGCAGCTACGAGCAGTACTTC. This gives the protein CASSSYEQYF.

The chain has TRBV2 and TRBJ1-1; no reliable D call. The CDR3 consists of 13 residues. The ends were cut back, 5 bases at V and 4 bases at J, with 11 bases in the middle. Germline CDR1 and CDR2: SNHLY and FYNNEI. CDR3 sequence reads: CASSPRPGTEAFF. The CDR3 bases are TGTGCCAGCAGTCCCCGTCCGGGCACTGAAGCTTTCTTT.

This clone was detected once. The chain links TRBV9 to TRBJ2-3; TRBD2 matches at 7 bases. This CDR3 spans 16 amino acids. Germline-derived CDR1 and CDR2 are SGDLS and YYNGEE. The V gene end was trimmed by 0 bases and the J gene end by 2 bases; junction bases not matched to a gene: 6. This CDR3 reads CASSVAQGLDTDTQYF. The CDR3 coding sequence is TGTGCCAGCAGCGTAGCTCAAGGACTAGACACAGATACGCAGTATTTT. The entire variable domain, with the rest obtained from reference TRBV9 and TRBJ2-3, is as follows: DSGVTQTPKHLITATGQRVTLRCSPRSGDLSVYWYQQSLDQGLQFLIQYYNGEERAKGNILERFSAQQFPDLHSELNLSSLELGDSALYFCASSVAQGLDTDTQYFGPGTRLTVL.

V is TRBV30 and J is TRBJ2-7; D is uncertain. There are 12 residues in the CDR3. V gave up 0 bases and J gave up 0 bases, with 3 bases separating them. Per the germline V gene, CDR1 is GTSNPN and CDR2 is SVGIG (reference sequence). The CDR3 protein is CAWSVHSYEQYF. CDR3 DNA sequence: TGTGCCTGGAGTGTCCACTCCTACGAGCAGTACTTC. Based on the CDR3 plus reference TRBV30 and TRBJ2-7, the full variable domain is SQTIHQWPATLVQPVGSPLSLECTVEGTSNPNLYWYRQAAGRGLQLLFYSVGIGQISSEVPQNLSASRPQDRQFILSSKKLLLSDSGFYLCAWSVHSYEQYFGPGTRLTVT.

This chain connects TRBV7-2 to TRBJ2-1, with 8 bases matching TRBD2. The CDR3 length is 17 residues. The J segment lost 0 bases and the V segment lost 3 bases, leaving 7 bases of the junction unmatched. Germline CDR1 and CDR2: SGHTA and FQGNSA. The CDR3 sequence: CASSFPKRGSSYNEQFF. The DNA for the CDR3 is TGTGCCAGCAGCTTCCCCAAGCGGGGGAGCTCCTACAATGAGCAGTTCTTC.